Sequencing of this TCR beta chain was carried out in a study of T cell changes during pregnancy in multiple sclerosis. Clones were read by immunoSEQ multiplex PCR, and TCRdb kept only the in-frame ones, dropping some. The sample records about 89,000 clones, approximately 94% being singletons. This specimen consisted of peripheral blood, obtained in the third trimester of pregnancy. This receptor was obtained from a female donor with multiple sclerosis, enrolled in a pregnancy study.

The CDR3 loop is CASTSIVNEKLFF. The CDR3 nucleotides read TGTGCCAGCACGAGCATAGTGAATGAAAAACTGTTTTTT. The chain has TRBV6-6 and TRBJ1-4; D gene unclear. The CDR3 runs to 13 residues. V was shortened by 7 bases and J by 5 bases, with 11 bases between the two germline ends. Germline assignment: CDR1 MNHNY and CDR2 SVGAGI (reference sequence).